A selection of T cell receptor beta chains follows, all from one sample in a study of cytomegalovirus exposure and HLA in healthy donors. Assay: immunoSEQ multiplex PCR; the TCRdb copy retains only in-frame clones and omits some. The sample data list 40,000 to 65,000 clones. Sequencing was done on a sample of PBMCs. Source of these receptors: a man aged 40-55 years in good health and CMV-seropositive. The CDR3 runs from the conserved cysteine through the conserved F or W. D genes are given only for firm matches.

J,V,D,DNA,CDR3
TRBJ1-2,TRBV5-6,NA,TGTGCCAGCAGCTCTATCCCAGGGTCGAGGGGCTACACCTTC,CASSSIPGSRGYTF
TRBJ2-1,TRBV19,TRBD1,TGTGCCAGTAGTCAACAGGGGGCTGGAGACAATGAGCAGTTCTTC,CASSQQGAGDNEQFF
TRBJ2-3,TRBV5-1,NA,TGCGCCAGCAGCTTGGAAAGTGGCCTAGATACGCAGTATTTT,CASSLESGLDTQYF
TRBJ1-5,TRBV6-1,NA,TGTGCCAGCAGTGTTGCGAATCAGCCCCAGCATTTT,CASSVANQPQHF
TRBJ2-7,TRBV7-2,TRBD2,TGTGCCAGCAGCTTCTCCGGGACTAGCGATCTATACGAGCAGTACTTC,CASSFSGTSDLYEQYF
TRBJ2-7,TRBV7-9,NA,TGTGCCAGCAGCCCCTTGTTCTCCGAGCAGTACTTC,CASSPLFSEQYF
TRBJ2-1,TRBV9,TRBD2,TGTGCCAGCAGCTTCAGCGGGGGACGTCGGGATGAGCAGTTCTTC,CASSFSGGRRDEQFF
TRBJ1-3,TRBV6-6,NA,TGTGCCAGCAGTTACCAGGTTAGCTCTGGAAACACCATATATTTT,CASSYQVSSGNTIYF
TRBJ1-6,TRBV18,TRBD1,TGTGCCAGCTCACAGGGGGCGGATAATTCACCCCTCCACTTT,CASSQGADNSPLHF
TRBJ1-2,TRBV7-9,TRBD1,TGTGCCAGCAGCTTCGACTGGGGACAGTCTAACTATGGCTACACCTTC,CASSFDWGQSNYGYTF
TRBJ2-7,TRBV2,NA,TGTGCCAGCAGTGGAGACAGGGGAGGGTACGAGCAGTACTTC,CASSGDRGGYEQYF
TRBJ2-7,TRBV6-5,TRBD2,TGTGCCAGCAGTCCCAGCGGGGGCTTCTCCTACGAGCAGTACTTC,CASSPSGGFSYEQYF